This T cell receptor (beta chain) was found in a study of type 1 regulatory T cells. About the study: This in vitro CD4 product, T-allo10, is enriched for Tr1 cells and alloantigen-specific.

The graft donor-derived T-allo10 cells reportedly recognize host alloantigens, are anergic, and suppress alloantigen-specifically. Points on this clonotype: Its antigen is undetermined.

Trimming took off 5 bases at V and 5 bases at J, with 15 bases between the two ends. Germline CDR1 is SGHTA and CDR2 is FQGNSA. This CDR3 is 15 amino acids long. Each CDR3 protein is one row after TCRdb ran MiXCR on the reads. The profile shows around 69,000 distinct CDR3 sequences, around 68% of them singletons. Sequencing used cultured T cells, either the whole culture or a sorted T cell fraction (not recorded which). Noted subset: Tr1-enriched cell product generated in vitro against host alloantigens. This TCR came from a human donor in good health. This chain joins TRBV7-2 and TRBJ2-2; TRBD2 might be the D (5 bases). DNA for the CDR3: TGTGCCAGCAGCAGAGACACCCCGGGGACCGGGGAGCTGTTTTTT. This encodes CASSRDTPGTGELFF. The full variable domain, its missing parts supplied by reference TRBV7-2 and TRBJ2-2, is GAGVSQSPSNKVTEKGKDVELRCDPISGHTALYWYRQSLGQGLEFLIYFQGNSAPDKSGLPSDRFSAERTGGSVSTLTIQRTQQEDSAVYLCASSRDTPGTGELFFGEGSRLTVL.